The 27 T cell receptor beta chains given below trace back to one sample, sequenced in a study of PD-1 blockade in mismatch repair-deficient tumors. Repertoires were generated with immunoSEQ multiplex PCR, while TCRdb's copy carries only in-frame clones and drops some. Of about 100,000 clones in the sample, under 90% were seen once. Material: peripheral blood, obtained approximately 35 weeks after starting pembrolizumab. These TCRs come from an adult with mismatch repair-deficient cancer.

J is TRBJ2-2 and V is TRBV11-3, with D uncertain. Looked up from germline, CDR1 is SGHNT and CDR2 is YENEEA. The CDR3 length is 16 residues. The ends were cut back, 1 base at V and 1 base at J, with 10 bases in the middle. The chain's CDR3 is CASSLGPIGNTGELFF. The DNA for the CDR3 is TGTGCCAGCAGCTTAGGGCCTATAGGGAACACCGGGGAGCTGTTTTTT.

The J gene is TRBJ2-1, the V gene TRBV7-9, with TRBD2 matching over 10 bases. Germline V gene lookup returns CDR1 SEHNR and CDR2 FQNEAQ (reference sequence). The CDR3 contains 19 residues. V shed 2 bases and J 0 bases; nucleotides not matched to a gene: 10. The CDR3: CASSLRGLAGVSSYNEQFF. The CDR3 DNA reads as TGTGCCAGCAGCTTAAGGGGTCTAGCGGGAGTGAGCTCCTACAATGAGCAGTTCTTC.

This clone was counted a few times. The rearrangement uses TRBV19 and TRBJ1-2; TRBD1 agrees at 11 bases. The CDR3 runs to 18 residues. Per the germline V gene, CDR1 is LNHDA and CDR2 is SQIVND (reference sequence). V dropped 1 base and J dropped 7; count of bases not matched to a gene: 14. CDR3 DNA: TGTGCCAGTAGTATAGCCCCCTGGAGGGACAGGGGGGTATCTGGCTACACCTTC. Its translation is CASSIAPWRDRGVSGYTF.

The rearrangement links TRBV25-1 to TRBJ2-2; D gene ambiguous. V was cut by 7 bases and J by 3 bases, with 12 bases left in between. Per the germline V gene, CDR1 is MGHDK and CDR2 is SYGVNS. This CDR3 spans 14 amino acids. The CDR3: CASTSGRDTGELFF. CDR3 nucleotide sequence: TGTGCCAGCACCTCTGGACGGGACACCGGGGAGCTGTTTTTT.

The chain couples TRBV6-6 to TRBJ2-7; perhaps D is TRBD1 or TRBD2 (5 bases each). The CDR3 runs 16 residues. V was pared by 4 bases and J by 0 bases, with 16 bases between. Per the germline V gene, CDR1 is MNHNY and CDR2 is SVGAGI (reference sequence). CDR3 sequence reads: CASSSSGTDLSYEQYF. The CDR3, as DNA: TGTGCCAGCAGTTCCTCCGGGACGGACCTCTCCTACGAGCAGTACTTC.

The J gene is TRBJ2-7, the V gene TRBV7-9; 9 bases fit TRBD2. Germline lookup yields CDR1 SEHNR and CDR2 FQNEAQ (reference sequence). The CDR3 contains 15 residues. V gave up 0 bases and J gave up 7 bases; unmatched junction bases: 7. The CDR3 sequence: CASSLALAGAQEQYF. The CDR3, as DNA: TGTGCCAGCAGCTTAGCGTTAGCGGGAGCCCAAGAGCAGTACTTC. Full variable domain (remainder filled in from reference TRBV7-9 and TRBJ2-7): DTGVSQNPRHKITKRGQNVTFRCDPISEHNRLYWYRQTLGQGPEFLTYFQNEAQLEKSRLLSDRFSAERPKGSFSTLEIQRTEQGDSAMYLCASSLALAGAQEQYFGPGTRLTVT.

The V gene is TRBV9, the J gene TRBJ2-5, with D hard to call. The CDR3 is 11 residues long. Germline assignment: CDR1 SGDLS and CDR2 YYNGEE. Trimming pared 4 bases from V and 5 bases from J, leaving 6 bases between. CDR3 protein: CASSPGETQYF. The CDR3 DNA reads as TGTGCCAGCAGCCCTGGGGAGACCCAGTACTTC. Drawing the rest from reference TRBV9 and TRBJ2-5, the complete variable domain is DSGVTQTPKHLITATGQRVTLRCSPRSGDLSVYWYQQSLDQGLQFLIQYYNGEERAKGNILERFSAQQFPDLHSELNLSSLELGDSALYFCASSPGETQYFGPGTRLLVL.

This chain joins TRBV7-2 and TRBJ2-1; 10 bases are shared with TRBD1. The CDR3 has 16 residues. CDR1 is SGHTA and CDR2 is FQGNSA in the germline V gene. V was clipped by 4 bases and J by 9 bases; unmatched bases: 12. The chain's CDR3 is CASSSRVTGGEFEQFF. The CDR3 DNA follows: TGTGCCAGCAGCTCCCGGGTGACAGGGGGCGAATTTGAGCAGTTCTTC.

The CDR3 loop reads CASSFNSGRNTGELFF. In DNA, the CDR3 is TGTGCCAGCAGCTTTAATAGCGGGAGGAACACCGGGGAGCTGTTTTTT. The rearrangement links TRBV11-2 to TRBJ2-2; 9 bases are a match to TRBD2. This CDR3 is 16 amino acids long. V lost 3 bases, J lost 1 base, and 3 bases stayed unmatched. Germline V CDR1 and CDR2: SGHAT, FQNNGV.

V gene TRBV9 combines with J gene TRBJ1-1; D gene uncertain. The CDR3 is 14 amino acids. Trimming removed 0 bases from V and 0 bases from J, with 6 bases in between. Germline V gives CDR1 SGDLS, CDR2 YYNGEE. CDR3 sequence (DNA): TGTGCCAGCAGCGTAGGGAGTTTGAACACTGAAGCTTTCTTT. Translating gives CASSVGSLNTEAFF. The full variable domain, completed using reference TRBV9 and TRBJ1-1, is DSGVTQTPKHLITATGQRVTLRCSPRSGDLSVYWYQQSLDQGLQFLIQYYNGEERAKGNILERFSAQQFPDLHSELNLSSLELGDSALYFCASSVGSLNTEAFFGQGTRLTVV.

The chain has TRBV25-1 and TRBJ2-3; D call uncertain. The germline CDR1 and CDR2 sequences are MGHDK and SYGVNS. This CDR3 has 16 amino acids. V shed 2 bases and J shed 2 bases, with 14 bases lying between them. The CDR3 nucleotides read TGTGCCAGCAGTGAACCGGGTCGTACTACCACAGATACGCAGTATTTT. Its translation is CASSEPGRTTTDTQYF.

This chain uses TRBV12-5 with TRBJ1-1; perhaps TRBD1 as D (5 bases). The V and J ends lost 0 bases and 5 bases respectively, with 13 bases between them. This CDR3 is built from 15 residues. Germline CDR1 LGHNT, CDR2 FRNRAP. The CDR3 DNA is TGTGCTAGTGGTTTGGTACTGGGGGTGTGGACTGAAGCTTTCTTT. Translation: CASGLVLGVWTEAFF.

The chain recombines TRBV27 with TRBJ2-7; D may be TRBD1 (5 bases). There are 14 residues in the CDR3. From germline, CDR1 is MNHEY and CDR2 SMNVEV (reference sequence). Trimming left V 3 bases short and J 3 bases short, with 12 bases between. CDR3 nucleotide sequence: TGTGCCAGCAGTTTTCAGGGTTTAATCTACGAGCAGTACTTC. This encodes CASSFQGLIYEQYF.

The chain combines TRBV4-3 with TRBJ2-7; D unresolved. The CDR3 is made up of 13 amino acids. V lost 4 bases and J 3 bases, leaving 10 bases between the germline ends. Germline V gene lookup returns CDR1 LGHNA and CDR2 YSLEER. As DNA, the CDR3 is TGCGCCAGCAGCCCAGTGGGTAGCTACGAGCAGTACTTC. Encoded protein: CASSPVGSYEQYF.

This chain connects TRBV19 to TRBJ1-1; D uncertain. This CDR3 is built from 13 residues. Trimming shortened V by 1 base and J by 7 bases, and 10 bases separated the two germline ends. CDR1 LNHDA and CDR2 SQIVND come from the germline V gene (reference sequence). This CDR3 is CASSIGGPFEAFF. The DNA of the CDR3 is TGTGCCAGTAGTATAGGCGGACCCTTTGAAGCTTTCTTT.

This clone was observed a handful of times. J is TRBJ2-1 and V is TRBV9; TRBD2 is a possible D gene (6 bases). In germline, CDR1 is SGDLS, CDR2 YYNGEE. Trimming removed 4 bases at V and 0 bases at J, with 14 bases between. This CDR3 has 16 amino acids. The CDR3 region is CASSSTRETSYNEQFF. DNA for the CDR3: TGTGCCAGCAGCTCTACTCGGGAGACCTCCTACAATGAGCAGTTCTTC.

The rearrangement links TRBV7-8 to TRBJ1-3, with D possibly TRBD1 on 5 matching bases. CDR3 length equals 15 residues. Germline CDR1 and CDR2: SGHVS and FQNEAQ. V dropped 1 base and J dropped 7 bases, with 14 bases sitting between them. The CDR3 loop is CASSLGGWGWNTIYF. CDR3 bases: TGTGCCAGCAGCTTAGGGGGATGGGGGTGGAACACCATATATTTT.

J is TRBJ2-7 and V is TRBV2, with D tentatively TRBD1 or TRBD2 (5 bases each). V lost 8 bases and J lost 3, with 14 bases in between. CDR3 length: 13 amino acids. Germline loops: CDR1 SNHLY, CDR2 FYNNEI. CDR3 DNA sequence: TGTGCCAGCGAGGCAGGGAGTGTCTACGAGCAGTACTTC. It is translated as CASEAGSVYEQYF.

The chain carries TRBV7-3 and TRBJ2-2; D perhaps matches TRBD1 (6 bases). The CDR3 has 16 residues. V lost 3 bases and J lost 4, with 15 bases in between. Germline CDR1 and CDR2: SGHTA and FQGTGA. The CDR3 DNA reads as TGTGCCAGCAGCTTTATAGGGACACCGGCCACCGGGGAGCTGTTTTTT. It codes for CASSFIGTPATGELFF.

The chain has TRBV5-4 and TRBJ2-7; 8 bases map to TRBD1. Germline CDR1 SGHNT, CDR2 YYREEE (reference sequence). The CDR3 covers 14 residues. Losses at the gene ends were 4 bases for V and 4 bases for J; bases not matched to a gene: 7. The CDR3 DNA reads TGTGCCAGCAGCGCCGGGACAGGCGTGTACGAGCAGTACTTC. It translates to CASSAGTGVYEQYF.

Here the CDR3 reads CASSFGTSLEETQYF. The CDR3 DNA reads as TGTGCCAGCAGTTTCGGGACTAGTCTGGAAGAGACCCAGTACTTC. The chain couples TRBV6-5 to TRBJ2-5; TRBD2 agrees at 8 bases. V was pared by 4 bases and J by 3 bases, with 7 bases of the junction left unmatched. Germline V CDR1 and CDR2: MNHEY, SVGAGI. CDR3 size: 15 residues.

This clone has a handful of counts. This chain uses TRBV27 with TRBJ2-1; tentative D call: TRBD1 (5 bases). Trimming removed 2 bases from V and 6 bases from J, with 8 bases in between. The germline CDR1 and CDR2 sequences are MNHEY and SMNVEV (reference sequence). The CDR3 length is 13 residues. CDR3: CASSLRQTNEQFF. The CDR3, as DNA: TGTGCCAGCAGTTTAAGACAGACCAATGAGCAGTTCTTC.

The V and J genes are TRBV14 and TRBJ2-5, with 9 bases lining up with TRBD2. Germline V gene data show CDR1 as SGHDN and CDR2 as FVKESK. V dropped 4 bases and J dropped 5; count of bases not matched to a gene: 11. There are 16 residues in the CDR3. The CDR3 region is CASSPQGLARGETQYF. CDR3 DNA: TGTGCCAGCAGCCCTCAAGGACTAGCGAGGGGGGAGACCCAGTACTTC. Combining the CDR3 with reference TRBV14 and TRBJ2-5 gives the whole variable domain EAGVTQFPSHSVIEKGQTVTLRCDPISGHDNLYWYRRVMGKEIKFLLHFVKESKQDESGMPNNRFLAERTGGTYSTLKVQPAELEDSGVYFCASSPQGLARGETQYFGPGTRLLVL.

This clone was detected only once. The chain has TRBV5-1 and TRBJ2-3; maybe TRBD1 (5 bases). The germline CDR1 and CDR2 sequences are SGHRS and YFSETQ. V was clipped by 4 bases and J by 0 bases, with 9 bases between them. The CDR3 runs 14 residues. In DNA, the CDR3 is TGCGCCAGCAGCGCCAGACAGAGCACAGATACGCAGTATTTT. It specifies CASSARQSTDTQYF.

This clone was counted a single time. The chain has TRBV7-2 and TRBJ2-2; the D gene is possibly TRBD2 (5 bases). Germline CDR1 is SGHTA and CDR2 is FQGNSA. With 5 bases removed from V and 1 base from J, the gap between germline ends came to 8 bases. This CDR3 comprises 14 residues. The chain's CDR3 is CASSNTRNTGELFF. The DNA of the CDR3 is TGTGCCAGCAGCAACACTAGGAACACCGGGGAGCTGTTTTTT.

The chain carries TRBV19 and TRBJ2-7, with D tentatively TRBD2 (6 bases). Trimming took off 3 bases at V and 2 bases at J, with 11 bases between the two ends. The CDR3 is 14 amino acids. From germline, CDR1 is LNHDA and CDR2 SQIVND (reference sequence). The CDR3 sequence is CASSIYGGAYEQYF. In DNA, the CDR3 is TGTGCCAGTAGTATTTACGGGGGTGCCTACGAGCAGTACTTC.

The chain has TRBV10-3 and TRBJ2-5, with 9 bases that match TRBD1. Germline CDR1 is ENHRY and CDR2 is SYGVKD. V shed 4 bases and J 5 bases; nucleotides not matched to a gene: 17. The CDR3 loop spans 18 amino acids. CDR3 residues: CAISGSLVGTGFKETQYF. The CDR3 coding sequence is TGTGCCATCAGTGGGAGCTTGGTAGGGACAGGGTTTAAGGAGACCCAGTACTTC.